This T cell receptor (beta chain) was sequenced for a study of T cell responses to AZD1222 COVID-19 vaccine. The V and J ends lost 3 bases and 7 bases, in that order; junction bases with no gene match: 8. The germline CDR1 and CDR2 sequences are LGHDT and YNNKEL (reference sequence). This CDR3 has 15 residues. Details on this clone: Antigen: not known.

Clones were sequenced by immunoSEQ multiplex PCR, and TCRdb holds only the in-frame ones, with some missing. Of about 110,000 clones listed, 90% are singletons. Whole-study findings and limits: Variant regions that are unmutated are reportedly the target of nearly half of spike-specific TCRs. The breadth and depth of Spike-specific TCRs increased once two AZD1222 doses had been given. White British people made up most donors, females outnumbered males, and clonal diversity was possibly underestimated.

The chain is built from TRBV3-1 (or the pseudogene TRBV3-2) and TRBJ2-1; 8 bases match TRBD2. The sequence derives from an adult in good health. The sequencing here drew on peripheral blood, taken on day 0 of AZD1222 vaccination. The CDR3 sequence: CASSQQPGLVNEQFF. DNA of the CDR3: TGTGCCAGCAGCCAGCAACCGGGACTAGTTAATGAGCAGTTCTTC.